These 8 T cell receptor beta chains originate from one sample sequenced in a study of blood T cell repertoires in COVID-19. Measured with immunoSEQ multiplex PCR; TCRdb has only the in-frame clones, and not every one. The table records some 200,000 clones, roughly 80% of them present only once. Sequences were obtained from peripheral blood. The origin of the receptors is a woman aged 30 to 39 who had recovered from COVID-19.

This clone was observed once. The chain carries TRBV5-1 and TRBJ2-1; D call uncertain. The CDR3 is 13 residues long. Germline V CDR1 and CDR2: SGHRS, YFSETQ. V lost 0 bases and J lost 2, with 3 bases in between. The CDR3 sequence: CASSLATYNEQFF. In nucleotides, the CDR3 is TGCGCCAGCAGCTTGGCCACCTACAATGAGCAGTTCTTC.

The J gene is TRBJ2-2, the V gene TRBV7-2; 11 bases are a match to TRBD2. V trimming: 1 base; J trimming: 6 bases; junction bases outside the gene matches: 13. This CDR3 has 19 amino acids. Germline-derived CDR1 and CDR2 are SGHTA and FQGNSA. The CDR3 is CASSLVGGLAVRGAGELFF. The CDR3 bases are TGTGCCAGCAGCTTAGTAGGGGGACTAGCGGTCAGAGGAGCCGGGGAGCTGTTTTTT.

V usage is TRBV6-4 and J usage is TRBJ1-1; perhaps TRBD1 as D (6 bases). This CDR3 contains 14 residues. In germline, CDR1 is MRHNA, CDR2 SNTAGT. V lost 5 bases and J lost 1, with 11 bases in between. CDR3 sequence reads: CASSPGHENTEAFF. The CDR3 DNA follows: TGTGCCAGCAGTCCGGGACATGAGAACACTGAAGCTTTCTTT.

The rearrangement joins TRBV2 to TRBJ1-6; D may be TRBD1 (6 bases). CDR1 is SNHLY and CDR2 is FYNNEI in the germline V gene. This CDR3 is 13 amino acids long. V was clipped by 6 bases and J by 10 bases, with 13 bases between them. The CDR3 nucleotides are TGTGCCAGCAGGGAGGACAGTACGTCACCCCTCCACTTT. It encodes CASREDSTSPLHF.

This chain links TRBV30 with TRBJ2-3; TRBD2 is a possible D gene (6 bases). The CDR3 consists of 14 residues. Germline values: CDR1 GTSNPN, CDR2 SVGIG (reference sequence). Trimming stripped 2 bases from V and 0 bases from J, with 9 bases between. CDR3 nucleotide sequence: TGTGCCTGGAGTAGGAGGGGTAGCACAGATACGCAGTATTTT. It codes for CAWSRRGSTDTQYF.

This chain joins TRBV6-5 and TRBJ2-7, with D perhaps TRBD1 (6 bases). V dropped 4 bases and J dropped 0 bases, with 10 bases sitting between them. This CDR3 is 14 amino acids long. Germline loops: CDR1 MNHEY, CDR2 SVGAGI. CDR3 region: CASSSDRFSYEQYF. The CDR3 nucleotides are TGTGCCAGCAGTTCAGACAGGTTCTCCTACGAGCAGTACTTC.

This chain joins TRBV5-1 and TRBJ1-2; D is ambiguous. The CDR3 is 15 residues long. V lost 0 bases to trimming and J lost 1 base, with 10 bases between them. Germline V gene sequence: CDR1 SGHRS, CDR2 YFSETQ. CDR3 nucleotides: TGCGCCAGCAGCTTGGGGGAGCGGGGTAACTATGGCTACACCTTC. Translating gives CASSLGERGNYGYTF.

V gene TRBV7-9 combines with J gene TRBJ1-2; no firm D call. In germline, CDR1 is SEHNR, CDR2 FQNEAQ (reference sequence). V shed 2 bases and J shed 4 bases, with 11 bases lying between them. There are 14 residues in the CDR3. Here the CDR3 DNA reads TGTGCCAGCAGCTTACTACAGATCATCTATGGCTACACCTTC. Its protein is CASSLLQIIYGYTF.